One sample yielded the 16 T cell receptor beta chains listed below, sequenced in a study of blood T cells in healthy people across ages. For the second PCR, which ran for about 7 to 11 cycles, a sample-barcoded 5' primer and a J-beta primer mix were used. TCRdb reprocessed the 5' RACE reads via MiXCR and lists one record per CDR3 protein. The data hold 1.5 million to 2 million distinct CDR3 sequences, with 40% to 55% observed a single time. Input material: blood. Receptors originate from a woman between 40 and 55 years old in good health.

The chain employs TRBV20-1 and TRBJ1-2; D is perhaps TRBD1 (5 bases). Trimming left V 6 bases short and J 0 bases short, with 17 bases between. CDR3 length equals 15 residues. Per the germline V gene, CDR1 is DFQATT and CDR2 is SNEGSKA (reference sequence). The CDR3 nucleotides are TGCAGTGCCAAGAGGCCTTTAGGGGCTAACTATGGCTACACCTTC. It is translated as CSAKRPLGANYGYTF.

This chain links TRBV20-1 with TRBJ1-5, with no clear D. Per germline, CDR1 DFQATT and CDR2 SNEGSKA (reference sequence). The CDR3 has 13 amino acids. The CDR3 here is CSADSGGVQPQHF. CDR3 bases: TGCAGCGCAGATTCAGGAGGAGTTCAGCCCCAGCATTTT.

The sample holds a few counts of this clonotype. Sequence at one end of the junction differs from germline and may be a read error. This rearrangement joins TRBV7-3 to TRBJ2-6; TRBD2 aligns across 9 bases. The CDR3 extends over 17 amino acids. Germline values: CDR1 SGHTA, CDR2 FQGTGA. This chain's CDR3 is CASSLRGTSTGANVLTF. The CDR3 nucleotides read TGTGCCAGCAGTTTAAGAGGGACTAGCACTGGGGCCAACGTCCTGACTTTC.

V and J are TRBV4-1 and TRBJ1-2, with D possibly matching TRBD1 (6 bases). CDR1 is MGHRA, CDR2 YSYEKL, per germline. V lost 0 bases to trimming and J lost 7 bases, with 15 bases between them. CDR3 length: 15 residues. Written as DNA, the CDR3 is TGCGCCAGCAGCCAAGATCGGTCAGGGGTTAGTGGCTACACCTTC. Protein: CASSQDRSGVSGYTF.

This chain links TRBV20-1 with TRBJ2-5; D is perhaps TRBD2 (7 bases). The V end was cut by 3 bases, the J end by 9 bases, with 26 bases between. Germline V gives CDR1 DFQATT, CDR2 SNEGSKA (reference sequence). The CDR3 has 16 amino acids. This CDR3 reads CSARDWGGSRVEAQYF. The CDR3 nucleotides are TGCAGTGCTAGGGACTGGGGGGGCTCTAGGGTGGAGGCCCAGTACTTC.

This chain joins TRBV27 and TRBJ2-5; TRBD1 matches 9 bases. The DNA matches TRBJ2-4 better at its end, which makes the J call doubtful. CDR1 MNHEY and CDR2 SMNVEV come from the germline V gene (reference sequence). This CDR3 comprises 15 residues. The CDR3 spells CASSFQGTGRNIQYF. Written as DNA, the CDR3 is TGTGCCAGCAGTTTCCAAGGGACAGGGAGAAACATTCAGTACTTC.

The chain joins TRBV28 to TRBJ2-7; D is ambiguous. V shed 3 bases and J shed 2 bases, with 5 bases lying between them. The V gene's germline CDR1 is MDHEN and CDR2 SYDVKM. The CDR3 extends over 12 amino acids. The CDR3 spells CASSFWTYEQYF. In DNA, the CDR3 is TGTGCCAGCAGTTTCTGGACCTACGAGCAGTACTTC. The variable domain in full, completed from reference TRBV28 and TRBJ2-7, reads DVKVTQSSRYLVKRTGEKVFLECVQDMDHENMFWYRQDPGLGLRLIYFSYDVKMKEKGDIPEGYSVSREKKERFSLILESASTNQTSMYLCASSFWTYEQYFGPGTRLTVT.

This clonotype turned up a few times. The chain uses TRBV12-3 or TRBV12-4 and TRBJ1-4; D perhaps matches TRBD1 (6 bases). Trimming stripped 7 bases from V and 0 bases from J, with 15 bases between. The CDR3 runs to 16 residues. CDR3 bases: TGTGCCAGCACTACCGGACAGAGCTCAACTAATGAAAAACTGTTTTTT. This gives the protein CASTTGQSSTNEKLFF.

V and J are TRBV5-1 and TRBJ2-1; 7 bases align to TRBD2. The CDR3 contains 15 residues. The V segment lost 5 bases and the J segment 3 bases; nucleotides outside the gene matches: 8. The V gene's germline CDR1 is SGHRS and CDR2 YFSETQ. The CDR3: CASRPGGEGYNEQFF. For the CDR3, the DNA is TGCGCCAGCAGGCCGGGCGGGGAGGGCTACAATGAGCAGTTCTTC.

This sequence joins TRBV2 and TRBJ2-3; no clear D. From germline, CDR1 is SNHLY and CDR2 FYNNEI. V lost 6 bases and J lost 5, with 15 bases in between. The CDR3 spans 14 residues. The CDR3 coding sequence is TGTGCCAGCAGCAGAGGCCCCCGAGGAGATACGCAGTATTTT. Encoded protein: CASSRGPRGDTQYF.

This clonotype has just one count. This rearrangement joins TRBV7-2 to TRBJ1-4; the match to TRBD1 covers 7 bases. The germline gives CDR1 SGHTA, CDR2 FQGNSA. The CDR3 runs 15 residues. Trimming removed 5 bases from V and 5 bases from J; junction bases left unmatched: 8. CDR3 protein: CASSPKTGINEKLFF. The CDR3 DNA follows: TGTGCCAGCAGCCCAAAGACAGGGATAAATGAAAAACTGTTTTTT.

This clonotype was counted only a few times. V usage is TRBV29-1 and J usage is TRBJ1-1; 7 bases align to TRBD1. This CDR3 is 15 amino acids long. CDR1 is SQVTM, CDR2 ANQGSEA, per germline. Trimming cost V 8 bases and J 1 base; bases outside gene matches: 13. In DNA form, the CDR3 reads TGCAGCAACGTACTAAGGACAGGAAAGAACACTGAAGCTTTCTTT. Residues: CSNVLRTGKNTEAFF.

The rearrangement joins TRBV6-4 to TRBJ2-7, with 9 positions matching TRBD1. CDR3 length: 12 amino acids. V dropped 3 bases and J dropped 12; count of bases not matched to a gene: 6. Germline V CDR1 and CDR2: MRHNA, SNTAGT. The chain's CDR3 is CASSDTGGILYF. CDR3 DNA sequence: TGTGCCAGCAGTGATACAGGGGGCATTCTGTACTTC.

This clonotype has just one count. A read error may explain this, as a much larger clone is one base away. The CDR3 DNA reads TGTGCCAGCAGCTTTAGTAGCGGGGGGCCTTATCCTTCTGGCACAGATACGCAGTATTTT. Protein product: CASSFSSGGPYPSGTDTQYF. V and J are TRBV7-2 and TRBJ2-3, with 10 bases fitting TRBD2. Trimming at V came to 3 bases and at J to 1 base, leaving 16 bases not matched to a gene. The CDR3 is 20 amino acids. Germline CDR1 reads SGHTA; CDR2 reads FQGNSA.

This clonotype has only one observation. The chain recombines TRBV7-2 with TRBJ1-5; the D gene is possibly TRBD1 (5 bases). The CDR3 is 17 amino acids. Trimming took 0 bases from V and 0 from J, leaving 12 bases between them. From germline, CDR1 is SGHTA and CDR2 FQGNSA. The CDR3 coding sequence is TGTGCCAGCAGCTTAGCCCGACAGACTAATAGCAATCAGCCCCAGCATTTT. It encodes CASSLARQTNSNQPQHF.

The rearrangement joins TRBV27 to TRBJ2-7; perhaps TRBD1 as D (5 bases). Per the germline V gene, CDR1 is MNHEY and CDR2 is SMNVEV (reference sequence). The CDR3 contains 15 residues. The V end lost 6 bases, the J end lost 1 base, and 16 bases lay between the germline ends. CDR3: CASRRDSIESYEQYF. The CDR3 region has the DNA TGTGCCAGCAGAAGAGACAGCATTGAATCCTACGAGCAGTACTTC.